Listed below are T cell receptor beta chains from one sample, sequenced in a study of blood T cell repertoires in COVID-19. Profiling relied on immunoSEQ multiplex PCR, and the TCRdb table lists in-frame clones only, not all of them. The sample has some 460,000 clones; around nine tenths are singletons. The sequencing sample was made of peripheral blood. All receptors derive from a woman between 25 and 40 years old with acute or convalescent COVID-19. Both conserved end residues are part of each CDR3. The D gene is left open where the match is weak. Clone size is shown for a subset of rows, as once, few, many or a class of expanded clone.

D: TRBD2; V: TRBV27; size: once; J: TRBJ2-1; DNA: TGTGCCAGCAGTATAACTAGCGGGGGGAGCGGAGAGCAGTTCTTC; CDR3: CASSITSGGSGEQFF
D: -; V: TRBV4-1; size: -; J: TRBJ2-3; DNA: TGCGCCAGCAGCCAAGGGCTCCTCCGCACAGATACGCAGTATTTT; CDR3: CASSQGLLRTDTQYF
D: TRBD1; V: TRBV10-1; size: -; J: TRBJ1-2; DNA: TGCGCCAGCAGTTGGCACAGCAGACAGGGGGACTATGGCTACACCTTC; CDR3: CASSWHSRQGDYGYTF
D: -; V: TRBV30; size: -; J: TRBJ2-7; DNA: TGTGCCTGGAGTGTGGGCCGAGAGTCGAACGAGCAGTACTTC; CDR3: CAWSVGRESNEQYF
D: -; V: TRBV19; size: -; J: TRBJ2-4; DNA: TGTGCCAGTAGTATGGGTCAGGTGAGATCAGCCAAAAACATTCAGTACTTC; CDR3: CASSMGQVRSAKNIQYF
D: TRBD1; V: TRBV2; size: -; J: TRBJ1-6; DNA: TGTGCCAGCAGGGCAGGGGGCAGCCTCAATTCACCCCTCCACTTT; CDR3: CASRAGGSLNSPLHF
D: TRBD2; V: TRBV5-1; size: -; J: TRBJ2-1; DNA: TGCGCCAGCAGACTAGGGACTAACAATGAGCAGTTCTTC; CDR3: CASRLGTNNEQFF
D: -; V: TRBV9; size: -; J: TRBJ1-4; DNA: TGTGCCAGCAGTCGGGACATGGAAAAACTGTTTTTT; CDR3: CASSRDMEKLFF
D: -; V: TRBV5-4; size: -; J: TRBJ1-2; DNA: TGTGCCAGCAGCTTGGGGGGCCAGTATAGTCGTGGCTACACCTTC; CDR3: CASSLGGQYSRGYTF
D: -; V: TRBV10-3; size: -; J: TRBJ2-7; DNA: TGTGCCATCAAGGAGGATTGGGCCCCAGGATACGAGCAGTACTTC; CDR3: CAIKEDWAPGYEQYF
D: TRBD2; V: TRBV6-6; size: -; J: TRBJ2-7; DNA: TGTGCCAGCAGTTACTCCCTAGCGGGGACAGCCTACGAGCAGTACTTC; CDR3: CASSYSLAGTAYEQYF
D: -; V: TRBV24-1; size: -; J: TRBJ2-5; DNA: TGTGCCACCAGTGATCGCTCCGCCAGGGGTAGAGAGACCCAGTACTTC; CDR3: CATSDRSARGRETQYF
D: -; V: TRBV6-5; size: once; J: TRBJ1-2; DNA: TGTGCCAGCAGGAAAGACAGTTTTGGCTACACCTTC; CDR3: CASRKDSFGYTF
D: -; V: TRBV13; size: -; J: TRBJ2-5; DNA: TGTGCCAGCAGCTTAAGGCACAGGGAAGAGACCCAGTACTTC; CDR3: CASSLRHREETQYF